There are a few counts of the clone carrying this TCR beta chain. TCRdb processed the 5' RACE reads anew with MiXCR; each CDR3 protein has one entry. The table has 230,000 or so distinct CDR3 sequences, approximately 8.6% seen once; the top ten hold less than 4%. The data are from a study of identical twins. The CDR3 covers 13 residues. The germline CDR1 and CDR2 sequences are SGHVS and FQNEAQ. The V end lost 6 bases, the J end lost 4 bases, and 12 bases lay between the germline ends. This same sample was also taken into another study, of yellow fever vaccine responses in identical twins.

Sequencing used CD8+ T cells sorted from blood. The V gene is TRBV7-8, the J gene TRBJ2-5; D gene unclear. This receptor was obtained from a woman between 18 and 29 years old in good health. The CDR3 DNA reads as TGTGCCAGCAGGGTCTCCGGCGGAGAGACCCAGTACTTC. It is translated as CASRVSGGETQYF.